This TCR beta chain derives from a study of CD8 T cells in ankylosing spondylitis. Using its own MiXCR run on the 5' RACE reads, TCRdb lists one record per CDR3 protein. This sample has more than 650,000 distinct CDR3 sequences, with 12% found just once. Broader study findings: Characteristic of ankylosing spondylitis blood, it appeared, was a TCR beta motif comprising several highly homologous variants.

This clonotype was recorded at least ten times. Its antigen remains unidentified. The CDR3 consists of 16 residues. CDR1 and CDR2 from the germline V gene are ENHRY and SYGVKD. Between the trimmed V and J ends, which lost 10 bases and 2 bases, there was a span of 20 bases. This TCR derives from a male donor with ankylosing spondylitis. Sequencing was performed on blood, either unsorted or a sorted T cell fraction (not recorded which). V and J are TRBV10-3 and TRBJ2-2, with D maybe TRBD2 (6 bases). The CDR3: CATRPVVTRNTGELFF. In DNA, the CDR3 is TGTGCCACCCGTCCGGTAGTGACTAGAAACACCGGGGAGCTGTTTTTT.